This T cell receptor (beta chain) was captured by sequencing in a study of tumor-infiltrating lymphocytes in primary liver carcinoma. Starting material for RNA and DNA co-extraction consisted of about 20-33 mg of unsorted bulk tissue. Whole-study findings and limits: The difference in top-250-clone fraction between tumors and blood was significant, favoring tumors (p = 0.039).

This CDR3 region has 15 residues. The germline CDR1 and CDR2 sequences are PRHDT and FYEKMQ (reference sequence). V was trimmed by 1 base and J by 8 bases, leaving 12 bases between them. Starting material of roughly 550 ng total RNA yielded TCR beta cDNA via a constant-region primer. Slightly modified ARM-PCR, run as three nested multiplex PCR rounds, produced the TCR beta libraries. Two initial PCR rounds of around 10 cycles each paired TRBV1-TRBV30 forward primers with a C-beta reverse primer. One entry per CDR3 protein, called by TCRdb with MiXCR from the multiplex PCR reads. The sample shows 75,000 to 90,000 distinct CDR3 sequences, around 70% of them seen only once. Comments on this clonotype: The antigen is unknown.

The rearrangement uses TRBV13 and TRBJ1-6, with unresolved D. The sequenced material came from liver tumor tissue from sampling region 1. Subset described: tumor region T1, superior pole. This clonotype was sampled from a middle-aged man with primary liver carcinoma and hepatitis B virus infection. CDR3 region: CASSLAPGSDSPLHF. The CDR3 coding sequence is TGTGCCAGCAGCTTAGCACCGGGGAGCGATTCACCCCTCCACTTT.